The entry below gives a single T cell receptor (beta chain) sequence along with its context. Followed longitudinally, the Seattle patients had been enrolled during active infection. The data originate from a study of blood T cell repertoires in COVID-19. Across the whole study: There were acute and convalescent COVID-19 samples, and they came from the United States, Italy and Spain. PBMCs, B-cell-depleted T cells, or T cells were the source of the cDNA or gDNA that made up the material.

The CDR3 has 15 amino acids. Trimming at V came to 4 bases and at J to 4 bases, leaving 4 bases not matched to a gene. CDR1 is SGHTA, CDR2 FQGNSA, per germline. TCRdb's copy holds only in-frame clones and misses some; the assay was immunoSEQ multiplex PCR. The sample holds around 61,000 clones, roughly 89% seen once. The source is a woman aged 60-75 years with COVID-19, enrolled during active disease. The gene calls are TRBV7-2 and TRBJ2-5, with 12 bases fitting TRBD2. The sequencing sample was made of peripheral blood. The CDR3 nucleotides read TGTGCCAGCAGCTCCCTAGCGGGGGGGCGAGAGACCCAGTACTTC. This codes for CASSSLAGGRETQYF.